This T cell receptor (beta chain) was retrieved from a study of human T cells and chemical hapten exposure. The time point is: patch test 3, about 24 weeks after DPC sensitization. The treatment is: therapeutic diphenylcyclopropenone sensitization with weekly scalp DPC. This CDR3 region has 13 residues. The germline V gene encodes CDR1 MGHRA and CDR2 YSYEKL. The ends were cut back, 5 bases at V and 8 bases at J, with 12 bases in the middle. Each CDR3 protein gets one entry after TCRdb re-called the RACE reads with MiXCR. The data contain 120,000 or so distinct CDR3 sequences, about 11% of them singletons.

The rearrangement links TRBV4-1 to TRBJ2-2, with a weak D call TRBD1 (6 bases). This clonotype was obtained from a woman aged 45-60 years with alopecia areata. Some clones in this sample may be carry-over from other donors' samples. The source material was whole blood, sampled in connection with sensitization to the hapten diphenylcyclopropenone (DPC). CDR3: CASSTGSVGELFF. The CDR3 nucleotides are TGCGCCAGCAGCACAGGGTCGGTAGGGGAGCTGTTTTTT.